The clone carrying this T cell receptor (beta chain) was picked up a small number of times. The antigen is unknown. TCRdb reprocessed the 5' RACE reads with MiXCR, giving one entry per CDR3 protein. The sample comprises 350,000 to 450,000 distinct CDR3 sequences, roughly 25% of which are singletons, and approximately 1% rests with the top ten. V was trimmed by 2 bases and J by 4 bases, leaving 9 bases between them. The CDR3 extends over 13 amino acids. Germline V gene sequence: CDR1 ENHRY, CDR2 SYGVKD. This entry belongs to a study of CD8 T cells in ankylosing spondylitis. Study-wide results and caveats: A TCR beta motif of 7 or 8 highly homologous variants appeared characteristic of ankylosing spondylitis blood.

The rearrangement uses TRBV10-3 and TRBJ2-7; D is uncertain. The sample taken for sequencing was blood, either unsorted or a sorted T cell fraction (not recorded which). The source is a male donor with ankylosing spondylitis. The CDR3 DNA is TGTGCCATCAGTGAGGGCGCCGATTACGAGCAGTACGTC. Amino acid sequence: CAISEGADYEQYV.